These T cell receptor beta chains were read from a single sample in a study of T cell responses to AZD1222 COVID-19 vaccine. Only in-frame clones appear in the TCRdb table, and some are missing; sequencing was by immunoSEQ multiplex PCR. The table lists under 200,000 clones, under 95% of them singletons, with around 4.4% in the top ten. The sample consisted of peripheral blood, taken on day 0 of MenACWY control vaccination. These receptors all come from an adult in good health. The CDR3 runs from the conserved cysteine through the conserved F or W. D genes are given only for firm matches. Clone size appears in some rows only: once, few, many, or a class for an expanded clone.

clone size: NA
CDR3 length: 15
J gene: TRBJ2-1
V gene: TRBV7-3
D gene: TRBD1
CDR3 protein: CASSSRTGGRDEQFF
CDR3 DNA: TGTGCCAGCAGCTCCCGGACAGGGGGCAGGGATGAGCAGTTCTTC

clone size: NA
CDR3 length: 16
J gene: TRBJ1-2
V gene: TRBV7-2
D gene: NA
CDR3 protein: CASSSFLGAPGDGYTF
CDR3 DNA: TGTGCCAGCAGCTCCTTCTTAGGGGCACCGGGAGATGGCTACACCTTC

clone size: NA
CDR3 length: 16
J gene: TRBJ1-5
V gene: TRBV28
D gene: NA
CDR3 protein: CASSLITGGRNQPQHF
CDR3 DNA: TGTGCCAGCAGTTTAATTACGGGGGGGAGGAATCAGCCCCAGCATTTT

clone size: NA
CDR3 length: 15
J gene: TRBJ1-5
V gene: TRBV12-5
D gene: TRBD1
CDR3 protein: CASGLEGGGNQPQHF
CDR3 DNA: TGTGCTAGTGGTTTAGAAGGGGGCGGGAATCAGCCCCAGCATTTT

clone size: NA
CDR3 length: 15
J gene: TRBJ2-1
V gene: TRBV9
D gene: NA
CDR3 protein: CASSVGVGSDNEQFF
CDR3 DNA: TGTGCCAGCAGCGTAGGAGTCGGGAGCGACAATGAGCAGTTCTTC

clone size: NA
CDR3 length: 13
J gene: TRBJ2-2
V gene: TRBV12-3/TRBV12-4
D gene: TRBD1
CDR3 protein: CASRRQGGGELFF
CDR3 DNA: TGTGCCAGCAGAAGACAGGGTGGCGGGGAGCTGTTTTTT

clone size: NA
CDR3 length: 12
J gene: TRBJ2-7
V gene: TRBV2
D gene: NA
CDR3 protein: CASSESSYEQYF
CDR3 DNA: TGTGCCAGCAGTGAGAGCTCCTACGAGCAGTACTTC

clone size: NA
CDR3 length: 14
J gene: TRBJ1-4
V gene: TRBV6-5
D gene: NA
CDR3 protein: CASRQAGPREKLFF
CDR3 DNA: TGTGCCAGCAGACAGGCGGGCCCAAGGGAAAAACTGTTTTTT

clone size: NA
CDR3 length: 15
J gene: TRBJ1-1
V gene: TRBV29-1
D gene: NA
CDR3 protein: CSVAGEAGRGTEAFF
CDR3 DNA: TGCAGCGTGGCGGGCGAGGCGGGTCGTGGCACTGAAGCTTTCTTT

clone size: NA
CDR3 length: 15
J gene: TRBJ2-3
V gene: TRBV18
D gene: NA
CDR3 protein: CASSPGRASTDTQYF
CDR3 DNA: TGTGCCAGCTCACCAGGACGGGCTAGCACAGATACGCAGTATTTT

clone size: NA
CDR3 length: 15
J gene: TRBJ2-1
V gene: TRBV11-2
D gene: TRBD2
CDR3 protein: CASKPGGVYYNEQFF
CDR3 DNA: TGTGCCAGCAAACCGGGAGGGGTATATTACAATGAGCAGTTCTTC

clone size: NA
CDR3 length: 13
J gene: TRBJ1-4
V gene: TRBV27
D gene: NA
CDR3 protein: CASSPQGNEKLFF
CDR3 DNA: TGTGCCAGCAGCCCACAAGGGAATGAAAAACTGTTTTTT

clone size: few
CDR3 length: 15
J gene: TRBJ1-2
V gene: TRBV10-3
D gene: NA
CDR3 protein: CAITSAAGAFYGYTF
CDR3 DNA: TGTGCCATCACGTCTGCTGCGGGGGCATTCTATGGCTACACCTTC

clone size: NA
CDR3 length: 14
J gene: TRBJ2-7
V gene: TRBV15
D gene: NA
CDR3 protein: CATSRDQGIYEQYF
CDR3 DNA: TGTGCCACCAGCAGAGATCAGGGGATCTACGAGCAGTACTTC

clone size: NA
CDR3 length: 16
J gene: TRBJ2-3
V gene: TRBV9
D gene: NA
CDR3 protein: CASSPATSTSTDTQYF
CDR3 DNA: TGTGCCAGCAGCCCAGCGACTAGTACTAGCACAGATACGCAGTATTTT

clone size: NA
CDR3 length: 16
J gene: TRBJ2-1
V gene: TRBV9
D gene: TRBD2
CDR3 protein: CASSGPQAGGKPEQFF
CDR3 DNA: TGTGCCAGCAGCGGCCCCCAAGCGGGAGGTAAACCTGAGCAGTTCTTC

clone size: NA
CDR3 length: 15
J gene: TRBJ2-7
V gene: TRBV6-2/TRBV6-3
D gene: NA
CDR3 protein: CASSYPGQGTYEQYF
CDR3 DNA: TGTGCCAGCAGTTACCCGGGACAAGGGACCTACGAGCAGTACTTC

clone size: NA
CDR3 length: 14
J gene: TRBJ2-2
V gene: TRBV29-1
D gene: TRBD2
CDR3 protein: CSVGTSGNTGELFF
CDR3 DNA: TGCAGCGTTGGGACTAGCGGGAACACCGGGGAGCTGTTTTTT

clone size: NA
CDR3 length: 16
J gene: TRBJ2-1
V gene: TRBV9
D gene: TRBD2
CDR3 protein: CASSVSSGTFGNEQFF
CDR3 DNA: TGTGCCAGCAGCGTCTCTAGCGGGACGTTTGGCAATGAGCAGTTCTTC

clone size: NA
CDR3 length: 15
J gene: TRBJ1-5
V gene: TRBV30
D gene: NA
CDR3 protein: CAWSVSWDSNQPQHF
CDR3 DNA: TGTGCCTGGAGTGTGTCCTGGGACTCTAATCAGCCCCAGCATTTT

clone size: NA
CDR3 length: 13
J gene: TRBJ1-1
V gene: TRBV6-5
D gene: TRBD1
CDR3 protein: CASTDRWNTEAFF
CDR3 DNA: TGTGCCAGCACGGACAGGTGGAACACTGAAGCTTTCTTT

clone size: NA
CDR3 length: 13
J gene: TRBJ2-3
V gene: TRBV4-3
D gene: NA
CDR3 protein: CASSQDRGDTQYF
CDR3 DNA: TGCGCCAGCAGCCAAGATAGAGGGGATACGCAGTATTTT

clone size: NA
CDR3 length: 14
J gene: TRBJ2-5
V gene: TRBV28
D gene: NA
CDR3 protein: CASSLGHPKETQYF
CDR3 DNA: TGTGCCAGCAGTTTAGGACATCCCAAAGAGACCCAGTACTTC

clone size: NA
CDR3 length: 14
J gene: TRBJ1-6
V gene: TRBV4-3
D gene: TRBD1
CDR3 protein: CASSQETGASPLHF
CDR3 DNA: TGCGCCAGCAGCCAAGAAACAGGGGCTTCACCCCTCCACTTT

clone size: NA
CDR3 length: 15
J gene: TRBJ1-1
V gene: TRBV30
D gene: NA
CDR3 protein: CAWSVSRLGDTEAFF
CDR3 DNA: TGTGCCTGGAGTGTATCTCGGCTTGGGGACACTGAAGCTTTCTTT

clone size: NA
CDR3 length: 14
J gene: TRBJ2-1
V gene: TRBV11-3
D gene: NA
CDR3 protein: CASSLVSGSSEQFF
CDR3 DNA: TGTGCCAGCAGCTTAGTCTCCGGGAGCTCTGAGCAGTTCTTC

clone size: NA
CDR3 length: 16
J gene: TRBJ2-7
V gene: TRBV13
D gene: TRBD1
CDR3 protein: CASSRTTGGFSYEQYF
CDR3 DNA: TGTGCCAGCAGCCGAACCACAGGGGGGTTCTCCTACGAGCAGTACTTC

clone size: NA
CDR3 length: 13
J gene: TRBJ2-1
V gene: TRBV7-2
D gene: TRBD1
CDR3 protein: CASRGGRYNEQFF
CDR3 DNA: TGTGCCAGCAGAGGGGGCCGCTACAATGAGCAGTTCTTC

clone size: NA
CDR3 length: 15
J gene: TRBJ2-5
V gene: TRBV6-5
D gene: NA
CDR3 protein: CASSYWDGGQETQYF
CDR3 DNA: TGTGCCAGCAGTTACTGGGACGGGGGACAAGAGACCCAGTACTTC

clone size: NA
CDR3 length: 17
J gene: TRBJ1-2
V gene: TRBV6-4
D gene: NA
CDR3 protein: CASSDTITVTGGYGYTF
CDR3 DNA: TGTGCCAGCAGTGACACGATCACAGTTACCGGCGGCTATGGCTACACCTTC

clone size: NA
CDR3 length: 14
J gene: TRBJ2-2
V gene: TRBV28
D gene: NA
CDR3 protein: CASSFPQYTGELFF
CDR3 DNA: TGTGCCAGCAGTTTCCCCCAATACACCGGGGAGCTGTTTTTT

clone size: NA
CDR3 length: 17
J gene: TRBJ2-3
V gene: TRBV27
D gene: NA
CDR3 protein: CASSSGQGLIIGDTQYF
CDR3 DNA: TGTGCCAGCAGTTCCGGACAGGGACTAATAATAGGGGATACGCAGTATTTT

clone size: NA
CDR3 length: 15
J gene: TRBJ1-1
V gene: TRBV6-5
D gene: NA
CDR3 protein: CASSYSSGWNTEAFF
CDR3 DNA: TGTGCCAGCAGTTACTCGTCAGGGTGGAACACTGAAGCTTTCTTT

clone size: NA
CDR3 length: 16
J gene: TRBJ2-1
V gene: TRBV4-1
D gene: TRBD2
CDR3 protein: CASSQESSGSSDEQFF
CDR3 DNA: TGCGCCAGCAGCCAAGAGTCTAGCGGGAGTTCGGATGAGCAGTTCTTC

clone size: once
CDR3 length: 16
J gene: TRBJ1-3
V gene: TRBV7-2
D gene: NA
CDR3 protein: CASSSHTVSSGNTIYF
CDR3 DNA: TGTGCCAGCAGCTCCCATACAGTGTCCTCTGGAAACACCATATATTTT

clone size: NA
CDR3 length: 17
J gene: TRBJ2-7
V gene: TRBV10-3
D gene: NA
CDR3 protein: CAISDPGSGGGPYEQYF
CDR3 DNA: TGTGCCATCAGTGACCCCGGTTCGGGTGGGGGGCCCTACGAGCAGTACTTC

clone size: NA
CDR3 length: 15
J gene: TRBJ2-1
V gene: TRBV24-1
D gene: NA
CDR3 protein: CATSDRSGPYNEQFF
CDR3 DNA: TGTGCCACCAGTGACCGGAGCGGACCCTACAATGAGCAGTTCTTC

clone size: once
CDR3 length: 13
J gene: TRBJ2-7
V gene: TRBV11-3
D gene: NA
CDR3 protein: CASSSEAAYEQYF
CDR3 DNA: TGTGCCAGCAGCTCAGAAGCGGCCTACGAGCAGTACTTC

clone size: NA
CDR3 length: 18
J gene: TRBJ2-7
V gene: TRBV4-1
D gene: TRBD1
CDR3 protein: CASSQPHRGLAPTYEQYF
CDR3 DNA: TGCGCCAGCAGCCAACCCCACAGGGGCCTGGCTCCTACCTACGAGCAGTACTTC

clone size: NA
CDR3 length: 12
J gene: TRBJ1-2
V gene: TRBV3-1/TRBV3-2
D gene: NA
CDR3 protein: CASSLAAYGYTF
CDR3 DNA: TGTGCCAGCAGCCTGGCGGCCTATGGCTACACCTTC

clone size: few
CDR3 length: 14
J gene: TRBJ1-3
V gene: TRBV9
D gene: NA
CDR3 protein: CASSETRSGNTIYF
CDR3 DNA: TGTGCCAGCAGCGAAACCCGGTCCGGAAACACCATATATTTT

clone size: NA
CDR3 length: 14
J gene: TRBJ1-5
V gene: TRBV9
D gene: NA
CDR3 protein: CASSRGGSNQPQHF
CDR3 DNA: TGTGCCAGCTCCCGCGGGGGAAGTAATCAGCCCCAGCATTTT

clone size: NA
CDR3 length: 14
J gene: TRBJ2-7
V gene: TRBV7-2
D gene: NA
CDR3 protein: CASSLAAGYYEQYF
CDR3 DNA: TGTGCCAGCAGCTTAGCGGCGGGGTACTACGAGCAGTACTTC

clone size: NA
CDR3 length: 13
J gene: TRBJ1-5
V gene: TRBV29-1
D gene: NA
CDR3 protein: CSVEAGGNQPQHF
CDR3 DNA: TGCAGCGTTGAAGCAGGGGGCAATCAGCCCCAGCATTTT

clone size: NA
CDR3 length: 15
J gene: TRBJ2-2
V gene: TRBV4-1
D gene: NA
CDR3 protein: CASSHTIGTAGELFF
CDR3 DNA: TGCGCCAGCAGCCATACCATTGGGACGGCCGGGGAGCTGTTTTTT

clone size: NA
CDR3 length: 14
J gene: TRBJ1-2
V gene: TRBV30
D gene: NA
CDR3 protein: CASRWGPWGYGYTF
CDR3 DNA: TGTGCCTCCCGGTGGGGGCCCTGGGGGTATGGCTACACCTTC

clone size: NA
CDR3 length: 12
J gene: TRBJ1-1
V gene: TRBV29-1
D gene: NA
CDR3 protein: CSVEGSNTEAFF
CDR3 DNA: TGCAGCGTTGAGGGATCGAACACTGAAGCTTTCTTT

clone size: NA
CDR3 length: 14
J gene: TRBJ2-7
V gene: TRBV2
D gene: TRBD1
CDR3 protein: CASSEGTGNYEQYF
CDR3 DNA: TGTGCCAGCAGTGAAGGGACAGGGAACTACGAGCAGTACTTC

clone size: NA
CDR3 length: 13
J gene: TRBJ2-7
V gene: TRBV11-3
D gene: NA
CDR3 protein: CASGQRSSYEQYF
CDR3 DNA: TGTGCCAGCGGTCAGCGGAGCTCCTACGAGCAGTACTTC

clone size: NA
CDR3 length: 15
J gene: TRBJ1-2
V gene: TRBV24-1
D gene: NA
CDR3 protein: CATSDQSDRPYGYTF
CDR3 DNA: TGTGCCACCAGTGACCAGTCCGACAGGCCCTATGGCTACACCTTC

clone size: NA
CDR3 length: 14
J gene: TRBJ2-7
V gene: TRBV7-9
D gene: TRBD2
CDR3 protein: CASSRTSGSNEQYF
CDR3 DNA: TGTGCCAGCAGCCGCACTAGCGGGAGCAACGAGCAGTACTTC

clone size: NA
CDR3 length: 18
J gene: TRBJ1-2
V gene: TRBV28
D gene: NA
CDR3 protein: CASSLPGPGGRDNYGYTF
CDR3 DNA: TGTGCCAGCAGTTTACCGGGACCCGGAGGCAGGGACAACTATGGCTACACCTTC

clone size: few
CDR3 length: 16
J gene: TRBJ2-1
V gene: TRBV7-2
D gene: TRBD2
CDR3 protein: CASSFSGSAAYNEQFF
CDR3 DNA: TGTGCCAGCAGCTTTAGCGGGAGTGCCGCCTACAATGAGCAGTTCTTC

clone size: NA
CDR3 length: 13
J gene: TRBJ1-1
V gene: TRBV18
D gene: NA
CDR3 protein: CASSPPQNTEAFF
CDR3 DNA: TGTGCCAGCTCACCACCCCAGAACACTGAAGCTTTCTTT

clone size: NA
CDR3 length: 13
J gene: TRBJ1-1
V gene: TRBV5-4
D gene: TRBD1
CDR3 protein: CASSVDRGTEAFF
CDR3 DNA: TGTGCCAGCAGCGTGGACAGGGGCACTGAAGCTTTCTTT

clone size: once
CDR3 length: 14
J gene: TRBJ1-5
V gene: TRBV27
D gene: NA
CDR3 protein: CASSLVGGGQPQHF
CDR3 DNA: TGTGCCAGCAGTTTGGTAGGGGGTGGTCAGCCCCAGCATTTT

clone size: NA
CDR3 length: 13
J gene: TRBJ1-2
V gene: TRBV6-5
D gene: NA
CDR3 protein: CASSYSRQHGYTF
CDR3 DNA: TGTGCCAGCAGTTACTCGAGACAACATGGCTACACCTTC

clone size: NA
CDR3 length: 12
J gene: TRBJ2-7
V gene: TRBV12-3/TRBV12-4
D gene: NA
CDR3 protein: CASSSVGRKQYF
CDR3 DNA: TGTGCCAGCAGTTCAGTGGGGAGGAAGCAGTACTTC

clone size: NA
CDR3 length: 13
J gene: TRBJ1-5
V gene: TRBV27
D gene: NA
CDR3 protein: CASSHKSNQPQHF
CDR3 DNA: TGTGCCAGCAGTCACAAGAGCAATCAGCCCCAGCATTTT